A selection of T cell receptor beta chains follows, all from one sample in a study of blood T cell repertoires in COVID-19. Clones were sequenced by immunoSEQ multiplex PCR, and TCRdb holds only the in-frame ones, with some missing. The repertoire includes 200,000 to 250,000 clones, about 80% of them detected once, and approximately 1.8% sits in the top ten. The material sequenced was PBMCs or T cells enriched from blood (not recorded which). Every receptor here comes from a man in his 60s who had recovered from COVID-19. CDR3s include the opening cysteine and the closing phenylalanine or tryptophan. A D gene is named only where the DNA matches it firmly. Rows may omit the clone size; those that give it use once, few, many or a size class.

>TRBV19|.|15|TRBJ2-1|TRBD2
TGTGCCAGTAGTATCTTAGCGGGGATGTACAATGAGCAGTTCTTC
CASSILAGMYNEQFF
>TRBV30|once|11|TRBJ1-1|.
TGTGCCTGGAGTGTGGGGCAGCTAGCTTTCTTT
CAWSVGQLAFF
>TRBV7-8|once|16|TRBJ2-3|TRBD2
TGTGCCAGCAGCCTTAGCCGGCTAGCGGGTGGAGATACGCAGTATTTT
CASSLSRLAGGDTQYF
>TRBV10-3|.|14|TRBJ2-7|TRBD1
TGTGCCATCAGCGACCGGGACAGACAATACGAGCAGTACTTC
CAISDRDRQYEQYF
>TRBV5-1|.|16|TRBJ2-1|TRBD1
TGCGCCAGCAGCTTGGCGGGACAGGGACCCCACAATGAGCAGTTCTTC
CASSLAGQGPHNEQFF
>TRBV4-2|many|12|TRBJ1-2|.
TGTGCCAGCAGCGCCGGGAGCTATGGCTACACCTTC
CASSAGSYGYTF
>TRBV19|.|14|TRBJ1-1|.
TGTGCCAGTAGAAACCCCCCAGCGGGTGCTGAAGCTTTCTTT
CASRNPPAGAEAFF
>TRBV4-3|.|15|TRBJ2-7|.
TGCGCCAGCAGCCAAGATCGGTTCAGGTCCTACGAGCAGTACTTC
CASSQDRFRSYEQYF
>TRBV2|.|14|TRBJ2-1|.
TGTGCCAGCAGTAGGTCTCGGGGTATCTACGAGCAGTTCTTC
CASSRSRGIYEQFF
>TRBV6-5|.|15|TRBJ2-7|TRBD1
TGTGCCAGCAGAACGGGACAGGGGAGAAACTACGAGCAGTACTTC
CASRTGQGRNYEQYF
>TRBV3-1/TRBV3-2|few|12|TRBJ1-6|.
TGTGCCAGCAGCGACAGAAATCCACCCCTCCACTTT
CASSDRNPPLHF
>TRBV24-1|few|16|TRBJ1-5|.
TGTGCCACCAGTGATTCCCCCAGGGGTGGCAATCAGCCCCAGCATTTT
CATSDSPRGGNQPQHF
>TRBV3-1/TRBV3-2|few|15|TRBJ2-7|TRBD2
TGTGCCAGCAGCCCACGTAGCGGGTTGCCCTACGAGCAGTACTTC
CASSPRSGLPYEQYF
>TRBV7-9|.|12|TRBJ1-2|.
TGTGCCAGCAGCTTATACATGAATGGCTACACCTTC
CASSLYMNGYTF
>TRBV5-1|.|13|TRBJ2-1|TRBD1
TGCGCCAGCAGCACGGACAGGGCCCATGAGCAGTTCTTC
CASSTDRAHEQFF
>TRBV7-9|.|15|TRBJ1-5|.
TGTGCCAGCAGTCCTGGGGGAGGGGCCCATCAGCCCCAGCATTTT
CASSPGGGAHQPQHF
>TRBV7-6|.|18|TRBJ2-1|TRBD1
TGTGCCAGCAGCTTAACCCTTTACAGGGGGCAAAACTACAATGAGCAGTTCTTC
CASSLTLYRGQNYNEQFF
>TRBV7-9|.|17|TRBJ2-1|.
TGTGCCAGCAGCGAGGAGGTCCTTGCGTCCGGTTACAATGAGCAGTTCTTC
CASSEEVLASGYNEQFF
>TRBV7-9|.|13|TRBJ1-2|.
TGTGCCAGCAGCCCCGGGGGGGGCTATGGCTACACCTTC
CASSPGGGYGYTF
>TRBV7-2|once|15|TRBJ2-1|TRBD2
TGTGCCAGCAGCTTTCGGACTAGCGGGCGCGATGAGCAGTTCTTC
CASSFRTSGRDEQFF
>TRBV5-6|once|17|TRBJ1-1|TRBD1
TGTGCCAGCAGCTCCGGGACAGGGGGCTCTGGAAACACTGAAGCTTTCTTT
CASSSGTGGSGNTEAFF
>TRBV7-2|.|16|TRBJ2-1|TRBD1
TGTGCCAGCGGACTCCCCCCGGGACAGGGATACAATGAGCAGTTCTTC
CASGLPPGQGYNEQFF
>TRBV7-2|.|16|TRBJ1-2|TRBD1
TGTGCCAGCAGCCCCTTTAGGGGGACAGGGGGCGATGGCTACACCTTC
CASSPFRGTGGDGYTF
>TRBV7-8|.|16|TRBJ2-5|TRBD2
TGTGCCAGCAGCTCGCGGACTAGCGGGGGGTCAGAGACCCAGTACTTC
CASSSRTSGGSETQYF
>TRBV19|.|13|TRBJ1-2|.
TGTGCCAGTAGTGCAAGACATAACTATGGCTACACCTTC
CASSARHNYGYTF
>TRBV29-1|once|12|TRBJ2-3|.
TGCAGCGTTGGAGGTTTCACAGATACGCAGTATTTT
CSVGGFTDTQYF
>TRBV6-5|.|13|TRBJ1-2|.
TGTGCCAGCAAAGACGCAGGGGTTCTTGGCTACACCTTC
CASKDAGVLGYTF
>TRBV12-5|.|16|TRBJ1-4|TRBD1
TGTGCTAGTGGTGAGGTCGGGACAGTTCGGGATGAAAAACTGTTTTTT
CASGEVGTVRDEKLFF
>TRBV4-1|.|16|TRBJ2-1|.
TGCGCCAGCAGCAACCTGGACATCATCTCCTACAATGAGCAGTTCTTC
CASSNLDIISYNEQFF
>TRBV19|.|13|TRBJ2-3|TRBD2
TGTGCCAGTAGTCTCGGGGGGAAGGGCCCGCAGTATTTT
CASSLGGKGPQYF
>TRBV6-6|.|16|TRBJ2-4|TRBD1
TGTGCCAGCAGCCGAGGCAGGGGGCTAGCCAAAAACATTCAGTACTTC
CASSRGRGLAKNIQYF
>TRBV5-1|.|14|TRBJ2-5|.
TGCGCCAGCAGCTTGGGTTCTAGCCAAGAGACCCAGTACTTC
CASSLGSSQETQYF
>TRBV24-1|.|13|TRBJ1-2|TRBD1
TGTGCCACCAGCAATCGACAGGGCGATGGCTACACCTTC
CATSNRQGDGYTF